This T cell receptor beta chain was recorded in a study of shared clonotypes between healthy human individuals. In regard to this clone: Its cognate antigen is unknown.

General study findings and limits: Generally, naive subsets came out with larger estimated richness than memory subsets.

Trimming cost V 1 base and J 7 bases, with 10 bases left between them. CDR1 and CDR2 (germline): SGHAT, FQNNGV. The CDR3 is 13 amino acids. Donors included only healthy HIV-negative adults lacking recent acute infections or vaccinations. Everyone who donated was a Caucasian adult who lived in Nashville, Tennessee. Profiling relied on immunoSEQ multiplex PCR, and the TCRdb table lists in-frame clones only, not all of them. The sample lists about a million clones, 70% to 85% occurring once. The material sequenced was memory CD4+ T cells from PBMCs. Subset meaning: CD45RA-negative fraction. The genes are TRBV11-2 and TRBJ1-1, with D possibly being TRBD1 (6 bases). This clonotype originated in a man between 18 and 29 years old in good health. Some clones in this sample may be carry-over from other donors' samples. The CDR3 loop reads CASSLAGAGEAFF. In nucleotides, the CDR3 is TGTGCCAGCAGCTTAGCAGGGGCCGGTGAAGCTTTCTTT. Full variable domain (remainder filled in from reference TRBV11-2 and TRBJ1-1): EAGVAQSPRYKIIEKRQSVAFWCNPISGHATLYWYQQILGQGPKLLIQFQNNGVVDDSQLPKDRFSAERLKGVDSTLKIQPAKLEDSAVYLCASSLAGAGEAFFGQGTRLTVV.